The clone carrying this TCR beta chain has a single count. The authors' processing: Estimates of nucleated cell counts were drawn from the amplification of reference gene primers. Some clones are missing from TCRdb's copy, which holds only in-frame ones; the method was immunoSEQ multiplex PCR. The V and J calls and the clone size are those of that table, but D and trimming were determined from the DNA. The sample consists of more than 80,000 clones, approximately 86% of them appearing once. The sample is drawn from a study of blood T cell repertoires in COVID-19. Study-level information: Samples taken during acute and convalescent COVID-19 were collected in the United States, Italy and Spain. PBMCs, B-cell-depleted T cells, or T cells were the source of the cDNA or gDNA that made up the material.

This TCR was recovered from a man in his forties or fifties with acute or convalescent COVID-19. Sequencing was performed on peripheral blood.

CDR3 amino acids: CAWDLGDQPQHF. CDR3 in DNA: TGTGCCTGGGACCTAGGGGATCAGCCCCAGCATTTT. J is TRBJ1-5 and V is TRBV30; weak D call: TRBD1 (5 bases). V was pared by 5 bases and J by 5 bases, with 10 bases between. Germline V gene data show CDR1 as GTSNPN and CDR2 as SVGIG (reference sequence). This CDR3 has 12 amino acids.